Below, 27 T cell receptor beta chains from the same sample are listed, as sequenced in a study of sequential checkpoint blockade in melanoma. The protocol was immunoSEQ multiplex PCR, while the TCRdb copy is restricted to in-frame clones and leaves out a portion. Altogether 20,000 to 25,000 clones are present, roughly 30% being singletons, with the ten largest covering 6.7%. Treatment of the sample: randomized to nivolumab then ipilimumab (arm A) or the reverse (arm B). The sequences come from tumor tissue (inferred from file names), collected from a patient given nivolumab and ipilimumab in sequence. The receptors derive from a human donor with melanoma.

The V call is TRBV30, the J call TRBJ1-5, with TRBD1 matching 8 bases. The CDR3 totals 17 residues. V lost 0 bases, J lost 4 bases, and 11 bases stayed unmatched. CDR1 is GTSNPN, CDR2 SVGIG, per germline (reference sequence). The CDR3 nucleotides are TGTGCCTGGAGTGTAAGGACAGGGAATCATAGAAATCAGCCCCAGCATTTT. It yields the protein CAWSVRTGNHRNQPQHF. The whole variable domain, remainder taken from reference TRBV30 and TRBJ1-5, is SQTIHQWPATLVQPVGSPLSLECTVEGTSNPNLYWYRQAAGRGLQLLFYSVGIGQISSEVPQNLSASRPQDRQFILSSKKLLLSDSGFYLCAWSVRTGNHRNQPQHFGDGTRLSIL.

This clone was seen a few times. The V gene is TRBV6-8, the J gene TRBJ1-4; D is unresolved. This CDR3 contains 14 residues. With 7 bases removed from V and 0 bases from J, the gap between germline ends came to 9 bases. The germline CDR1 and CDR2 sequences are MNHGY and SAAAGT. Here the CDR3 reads CASKRGATNEKLFF. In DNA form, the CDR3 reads TGTGCCAGCAAGAGAGGTGCAACTAATGAAAAACTGTTTTTT.

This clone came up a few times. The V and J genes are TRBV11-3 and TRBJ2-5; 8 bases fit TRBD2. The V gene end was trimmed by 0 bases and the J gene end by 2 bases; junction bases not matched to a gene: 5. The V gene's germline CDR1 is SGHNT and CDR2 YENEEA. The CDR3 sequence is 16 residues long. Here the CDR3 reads CASSLEILAGQETQYF. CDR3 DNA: TGTGCCAGCAGCTTAGAAATTTTAGCGGGGCAAGAGACCCAGTACTTC.

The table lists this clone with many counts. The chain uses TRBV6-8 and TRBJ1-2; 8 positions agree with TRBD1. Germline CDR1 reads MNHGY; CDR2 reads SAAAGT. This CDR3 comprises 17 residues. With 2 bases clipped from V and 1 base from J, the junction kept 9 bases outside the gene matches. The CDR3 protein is CASSYSETRGRNYGYTF. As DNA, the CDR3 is TGTGCCAGCAGTTACAGTGAGACCAGGGGGCGTAACTATGGCTACACCTTC.

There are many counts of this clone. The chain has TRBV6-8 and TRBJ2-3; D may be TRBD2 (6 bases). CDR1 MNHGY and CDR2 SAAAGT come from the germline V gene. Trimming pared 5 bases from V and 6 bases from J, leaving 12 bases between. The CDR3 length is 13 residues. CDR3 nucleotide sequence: TGTGCCAGCAGTACGCGTACTAGCGATACGCAGTATTTT. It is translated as CASSTRTSDTQYF.

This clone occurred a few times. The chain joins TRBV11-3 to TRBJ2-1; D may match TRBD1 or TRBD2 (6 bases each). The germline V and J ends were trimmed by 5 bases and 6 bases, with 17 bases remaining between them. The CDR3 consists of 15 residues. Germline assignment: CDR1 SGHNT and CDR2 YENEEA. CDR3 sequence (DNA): TGTGCCAGCAGCCCTTCGTTAGGGGGGCGCAATGAGCAGTTCTTC. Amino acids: CASSPSLGGRNEQFF.

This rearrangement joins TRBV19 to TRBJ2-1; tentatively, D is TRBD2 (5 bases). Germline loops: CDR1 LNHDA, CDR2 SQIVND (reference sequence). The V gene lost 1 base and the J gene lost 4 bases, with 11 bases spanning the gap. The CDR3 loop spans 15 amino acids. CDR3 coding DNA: TGTGCCAGTAGTATAGCGGGATCGGAATACAATGAGCAGTTCTTC. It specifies CASSIAGSEYNEQFF.

The DNA for the CDR3 is TGTGCCATCAGTGAGTCGGCAGGGGGTAGAGCTGAGCAGTTCTTC. Protein sequence: CAISESAGGRAEQFF. The gene calls are TRBV10-3 and TRBJ2-1, with TRBD1 identical over 7 bases. The CDR3 is 15 residues long. J lost 9 bases, V lost 0 bases, and 8 bases had no gene match. Germline V CDR1 and CDR2: ENHRY, SYGVKD.

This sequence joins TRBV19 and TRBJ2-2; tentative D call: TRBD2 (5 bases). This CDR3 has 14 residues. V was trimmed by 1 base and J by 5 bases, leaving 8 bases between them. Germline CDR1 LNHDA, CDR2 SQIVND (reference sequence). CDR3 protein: CASSIGGQTGELFF. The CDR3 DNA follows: TGTGCCAGTAGTATAGGCGGGCAGACCGGGGAGCTGTTTTTT.

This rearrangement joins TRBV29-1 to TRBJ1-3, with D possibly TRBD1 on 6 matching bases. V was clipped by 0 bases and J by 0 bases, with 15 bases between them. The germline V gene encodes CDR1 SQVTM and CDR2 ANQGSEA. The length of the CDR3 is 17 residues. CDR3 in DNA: TGCAGCGTTGAAGATCCGGACAGTTACGACTCTGGAAACACCATATATTTT. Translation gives CSVEDPDSYDSGNTIYF.

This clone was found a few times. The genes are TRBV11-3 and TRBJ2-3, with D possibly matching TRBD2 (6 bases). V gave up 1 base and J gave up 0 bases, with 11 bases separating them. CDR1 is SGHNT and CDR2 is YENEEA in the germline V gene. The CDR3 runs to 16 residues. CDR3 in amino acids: CASSLVERASTDTQYF. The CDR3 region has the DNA TGTGCCAGCAGCTTAGTGGAGCGGGCTAGCACAGATACGCAGTATTTT. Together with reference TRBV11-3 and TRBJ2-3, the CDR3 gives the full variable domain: EAGVVQSPRYKIIEKKQPVAFWCNPISGHNTLYWYLQNLGQGPELLIRYENEEAVDDSQLPKDRFSAERLKGVDSTLKIQPAELGDSAVYLCASSLVERASTDTQYFGPGTRLTVL.

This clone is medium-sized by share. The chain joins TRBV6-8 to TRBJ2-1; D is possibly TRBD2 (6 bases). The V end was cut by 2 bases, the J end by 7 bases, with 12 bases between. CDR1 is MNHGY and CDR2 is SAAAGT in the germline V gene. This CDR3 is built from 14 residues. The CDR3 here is CASSYQGLSNEQFF. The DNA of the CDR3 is TGTGCCAGCAGTTACCAGGGACTGTCAAATGAGCAGTTCTTC.

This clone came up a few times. The CDR3: CASSEGILSSYEQYF. The CDR3, as DNA: TGTGCCAGCAGTGAAGGCATCCTAAGCTCCTACGAGCAGTACTTC. V and J are TRBV2 and TRBJ2-7; D is ambiguous. The CDR3 length is 15 residues. CDR1 is SNHLY, CDR2 FYNNEI, per germline. V dropped 1 base and J dropped 0 bases, with 10 bases sitting between them. The full variable domain, completed using reference TRBV2 and TRBJ2-7, is EPEVTQTPSHQVTQMGQEVILRCVPISNHLYFYWYRQILGQKVEFLVSFYNNEISEKSEIFDDQFSVERPDGSNFTLKIRSTKLEDSAMYFCASSEGILSSYEQYFGPGTRLTVT.

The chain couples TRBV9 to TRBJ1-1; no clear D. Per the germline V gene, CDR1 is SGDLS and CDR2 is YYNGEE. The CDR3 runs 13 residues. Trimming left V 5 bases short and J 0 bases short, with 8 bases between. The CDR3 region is CASRETVNTEAFF. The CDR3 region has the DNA TGTGCCAGCAGGGAGACGGTGAACACTGAAGCTTTCTTT.

CDR3: CASSVELQNTEAFF. CDR3 DNA sequence: TGTGCCAGCAGCGTAGAGCTACAGAACACTGAAGCTTTCTTT. V is TRBV9 and J is TRBJ1-1; no definite D call. CDR3 size: 14 residues. V shed 0 bases and J shed 1 base, with 7 bases lying between them. Germline V gives CDR1 SGDLS, CDR2 YYNGEE.

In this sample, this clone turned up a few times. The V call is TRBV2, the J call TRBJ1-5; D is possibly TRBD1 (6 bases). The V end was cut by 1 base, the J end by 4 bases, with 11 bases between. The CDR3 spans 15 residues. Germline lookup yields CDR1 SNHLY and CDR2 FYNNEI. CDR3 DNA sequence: TGTGCCAGCAGTGAAGGGGGGGCTAGTAATCAGCCCCAGCATTTT. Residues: CASSEGGASNQPQHF.

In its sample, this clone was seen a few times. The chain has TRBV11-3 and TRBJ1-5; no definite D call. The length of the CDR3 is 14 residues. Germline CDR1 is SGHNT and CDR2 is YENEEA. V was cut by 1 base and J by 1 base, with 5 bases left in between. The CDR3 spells CASSLGGSNQPQHF. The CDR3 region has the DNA TGTGCCAGCAGCTTAGGAGGGAGCAATCAGCCCCAGCATTTT.

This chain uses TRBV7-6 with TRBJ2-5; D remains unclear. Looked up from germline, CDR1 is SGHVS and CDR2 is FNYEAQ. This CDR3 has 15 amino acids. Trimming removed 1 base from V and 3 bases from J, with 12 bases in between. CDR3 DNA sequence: TGTGCCAGCAGCTTAGTCCTAAAGGCCGAAGAGACCCAGTACTTC. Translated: CASSLVLKAEETQYF.

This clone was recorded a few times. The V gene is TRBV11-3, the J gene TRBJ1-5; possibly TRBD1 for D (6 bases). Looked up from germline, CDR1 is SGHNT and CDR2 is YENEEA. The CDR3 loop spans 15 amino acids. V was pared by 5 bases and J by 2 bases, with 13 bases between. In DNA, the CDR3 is TGTGCCAGCAGCCCTACAGGGCCAGGCAATCAGCCCCAGCATTTT. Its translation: CASSPTGPGNQPQHF.

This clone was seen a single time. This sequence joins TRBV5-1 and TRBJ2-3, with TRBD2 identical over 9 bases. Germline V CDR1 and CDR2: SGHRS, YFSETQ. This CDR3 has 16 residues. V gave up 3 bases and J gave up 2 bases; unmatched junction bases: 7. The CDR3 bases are TGCGCCAGCAGCTCTGGACTAGCGCCGGTCACAGATACGCAGTATTTT. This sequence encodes CASSSGLAPVTDTQYF.

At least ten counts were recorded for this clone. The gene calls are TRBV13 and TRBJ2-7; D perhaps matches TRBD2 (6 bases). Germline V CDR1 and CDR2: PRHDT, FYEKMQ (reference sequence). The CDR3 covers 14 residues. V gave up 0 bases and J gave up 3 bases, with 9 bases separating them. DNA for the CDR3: TGTGCCAGCAGCTTAGGGGGGCGGGACTACGAGCAGTACTTC. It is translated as CASSLGGRDYEQYF.

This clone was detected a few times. The CDR3 nucleotides read TGTGCCATCAGTGCGGGGACAGGGGTCAATGAGCAGTTCTTC. Protein sequence: CAISAGTGVNEQFF. The V call is TRBV10-3, the J call TRBJ2-1; 10 bases fit TRBD1. The junction had 3 bases not matched to a gene; V was cut back by 4 bases and J by 6 bases. Germline CDR1 and CDR2: ENHRY and SYGVKD. The CDR3 consists of 14 residues.

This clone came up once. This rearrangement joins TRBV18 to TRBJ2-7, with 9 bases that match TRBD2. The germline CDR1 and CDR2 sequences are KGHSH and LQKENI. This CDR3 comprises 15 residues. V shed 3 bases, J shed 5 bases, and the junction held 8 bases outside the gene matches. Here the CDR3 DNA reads TGTGCCAGCTCACCCTTAGGGACTAGCCTACACGAGCAGTACTTC. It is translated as CASSPLGTSLHEQYF.

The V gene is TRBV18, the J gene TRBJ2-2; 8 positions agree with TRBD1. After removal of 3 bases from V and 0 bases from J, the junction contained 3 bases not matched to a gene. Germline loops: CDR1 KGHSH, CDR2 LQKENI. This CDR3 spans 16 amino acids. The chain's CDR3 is CASSPLQGANTGELFF. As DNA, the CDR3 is TGTGCCAGCTCACCCTTACAGGGGGCGAACACCGGGGAGCTGTTTTTT.

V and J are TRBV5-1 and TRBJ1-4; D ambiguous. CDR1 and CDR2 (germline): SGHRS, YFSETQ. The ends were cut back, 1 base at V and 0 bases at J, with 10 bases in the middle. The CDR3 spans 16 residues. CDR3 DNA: TGCGCCAGCAGCTTGTCAGAAACCTCAACTAATGAAAAACTGTTTTTT. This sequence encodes CASSLSETSTNEKLFF.

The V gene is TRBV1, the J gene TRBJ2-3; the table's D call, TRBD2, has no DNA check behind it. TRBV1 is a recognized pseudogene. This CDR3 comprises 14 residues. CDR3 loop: CASSQRGLGDTQYF. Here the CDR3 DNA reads TGCGCCAGCAGCCAACGAGGACTAGGGGATACGCAGTATTTT.

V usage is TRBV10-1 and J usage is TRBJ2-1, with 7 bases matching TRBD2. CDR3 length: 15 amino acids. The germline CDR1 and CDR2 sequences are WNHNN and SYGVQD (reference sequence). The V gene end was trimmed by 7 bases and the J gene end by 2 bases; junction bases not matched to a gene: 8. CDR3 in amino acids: CASTTGTIAYNEQFF. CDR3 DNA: TGCGCCAGCACCACCGGGACTATAGCCTACAATGAGCAGTTCTTC.